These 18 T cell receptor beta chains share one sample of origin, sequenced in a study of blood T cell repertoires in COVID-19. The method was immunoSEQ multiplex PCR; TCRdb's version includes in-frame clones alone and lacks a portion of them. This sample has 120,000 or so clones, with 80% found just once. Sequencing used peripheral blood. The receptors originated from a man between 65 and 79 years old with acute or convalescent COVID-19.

The CDR3 DNA reads TGCGCCAGCAGCCGGGACAGGGAAGGAAGTGGCTACACCTTC. Amino acid sequence: CASSRDREGSGYTF. V and J are TRBV4-1 and TRBJ1-2; 9 bases are a match to TRBD1. In germline, CDR1 is MGHRA, CDR2 YSYEKL. This CDR3 has 14 residues. V gave up 4 bases and J gave up 7 bases; unmatched junction bases: 7.

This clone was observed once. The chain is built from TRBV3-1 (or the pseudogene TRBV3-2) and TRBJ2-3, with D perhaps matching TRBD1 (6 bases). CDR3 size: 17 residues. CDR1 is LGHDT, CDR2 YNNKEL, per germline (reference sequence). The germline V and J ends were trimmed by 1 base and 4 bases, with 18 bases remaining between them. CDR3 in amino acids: CASSQAIGGVSPDTQYF. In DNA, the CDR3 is TGTGCCAGCAGCCAAGCAATAGGGGGAGTCAGCCCAGATACGCAGTATTTT.

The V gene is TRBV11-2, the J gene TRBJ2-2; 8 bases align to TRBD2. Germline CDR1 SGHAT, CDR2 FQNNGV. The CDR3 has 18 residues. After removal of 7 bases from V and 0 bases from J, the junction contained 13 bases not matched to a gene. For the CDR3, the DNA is TGTGCCAGCAAACCCTGGGCTAACGGGGGGGCGAACACCGGGGAGCTGTTTTTT. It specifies CASKPWANGGANTGELFF.

CDR3 loop: CSASPAGARTGELFF. The CDR3 nucleotides are TGCAGTGCCAGTCCTGCGGGGGCTAGAACCGGGGAGCTGTTTTTT. The chain is built from TRBV20-1 and TRBJ2-2, with a tentative D call TRBD2 (7 bases). Trimming stripped 6 bases from V and 5 bases from J, with 19 bases between. This CDR3 region has 15 residues. Germline CDR1 DFQATT, CDR2 SNEGSKA (reference sequence).

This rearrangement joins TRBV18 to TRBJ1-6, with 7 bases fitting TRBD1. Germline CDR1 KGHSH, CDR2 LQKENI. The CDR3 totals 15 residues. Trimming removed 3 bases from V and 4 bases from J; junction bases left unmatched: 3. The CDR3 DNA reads TGTGCCAGCTCACCGGGACAGAGGTATAATTCACCCCTCCACTTT. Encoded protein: CASSPGQRYNSPLHF.

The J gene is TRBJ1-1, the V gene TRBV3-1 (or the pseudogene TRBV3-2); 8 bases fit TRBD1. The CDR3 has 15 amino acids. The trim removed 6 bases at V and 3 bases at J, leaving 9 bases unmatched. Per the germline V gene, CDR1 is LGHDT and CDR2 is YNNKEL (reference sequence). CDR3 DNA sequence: TGTGCCAGCAGTCCAATCGGACAGGGTTACACTGAAGCTTTCTTT. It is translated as CASSPIGQGYTEAFF.

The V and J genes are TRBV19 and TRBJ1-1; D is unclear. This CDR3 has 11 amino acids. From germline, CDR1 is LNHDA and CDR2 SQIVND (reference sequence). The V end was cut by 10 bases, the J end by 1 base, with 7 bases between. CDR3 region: CATQKNTEAFF. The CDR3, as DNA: TGTGCCACCCAAAAGAACACTGAAGCTTTCTTT.

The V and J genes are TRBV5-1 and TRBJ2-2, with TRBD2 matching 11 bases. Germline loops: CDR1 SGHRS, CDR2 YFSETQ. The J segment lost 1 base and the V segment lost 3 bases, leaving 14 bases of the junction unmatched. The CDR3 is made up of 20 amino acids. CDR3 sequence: CASSSRPRIAGGMNTGELFF. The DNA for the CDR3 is TGCGCCAGCAGCTCCCGACCCCGAATAGCGGGGGGGATGAACACCGGGGAGCTGTTTTTT.

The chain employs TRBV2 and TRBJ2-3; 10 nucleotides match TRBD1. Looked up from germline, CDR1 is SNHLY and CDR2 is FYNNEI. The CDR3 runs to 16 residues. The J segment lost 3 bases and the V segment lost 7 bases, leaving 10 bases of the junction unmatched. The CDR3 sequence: CASNPGTGVWTDTQYF. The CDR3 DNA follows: TGTGCCAGCAACCCCGGGACAGGGGTATGGACAGATACGCAGTATTTT.

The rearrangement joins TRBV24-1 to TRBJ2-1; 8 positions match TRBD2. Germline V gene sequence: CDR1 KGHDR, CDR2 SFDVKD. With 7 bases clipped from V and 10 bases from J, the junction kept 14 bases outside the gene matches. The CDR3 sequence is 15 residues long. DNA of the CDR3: TGTGCCACCAGGGGGGGTAGCGGGGTATCCGGGGAGCAGTTCTTC. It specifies CATRGGSGVSGEQFF.

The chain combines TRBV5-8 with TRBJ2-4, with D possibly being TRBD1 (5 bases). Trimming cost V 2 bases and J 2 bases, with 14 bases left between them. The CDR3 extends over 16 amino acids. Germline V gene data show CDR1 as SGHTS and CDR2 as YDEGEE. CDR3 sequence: CASSLGQGMTKNIQYF. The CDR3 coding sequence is TGTGCCAGCAGCTTAGGGCAGGGTATGACCAAAAACATTCAGTACTTC.

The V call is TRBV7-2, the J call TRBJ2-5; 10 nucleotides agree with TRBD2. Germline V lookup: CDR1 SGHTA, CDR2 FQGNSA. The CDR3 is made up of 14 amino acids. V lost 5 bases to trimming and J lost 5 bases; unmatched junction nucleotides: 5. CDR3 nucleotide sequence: TGTGCCAGCAGCCCCCAGCGGGGGGGGGAGACCCAGTACTTC. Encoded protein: CASSPQRGGETQYF.

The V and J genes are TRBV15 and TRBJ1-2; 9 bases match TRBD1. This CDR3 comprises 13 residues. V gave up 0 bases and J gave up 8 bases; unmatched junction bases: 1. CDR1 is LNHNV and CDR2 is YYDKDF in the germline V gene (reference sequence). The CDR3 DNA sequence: TGTGCCACCAGCAGAGACGGGACAGGGGGCTACACCTTC. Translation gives CATSRDGTGGYTF.

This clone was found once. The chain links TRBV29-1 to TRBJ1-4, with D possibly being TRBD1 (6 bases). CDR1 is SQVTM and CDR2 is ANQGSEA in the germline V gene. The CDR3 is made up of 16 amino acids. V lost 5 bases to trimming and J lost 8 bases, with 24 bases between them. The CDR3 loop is CSVRGPTGSLREKLFF. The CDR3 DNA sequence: TGCAGCGTTCGAGGACCCACAGGGTCCCTTAGGGAAAAACTGTTTTTT.

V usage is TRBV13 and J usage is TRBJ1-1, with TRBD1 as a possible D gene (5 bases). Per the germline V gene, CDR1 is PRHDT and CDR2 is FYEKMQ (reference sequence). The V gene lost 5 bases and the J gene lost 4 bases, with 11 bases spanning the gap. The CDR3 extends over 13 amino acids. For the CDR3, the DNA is TGTGCCAGCAGCCTGGGACTTTCCACTGAAGCTTTCTTT. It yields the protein CASSLGLSTEAFF.

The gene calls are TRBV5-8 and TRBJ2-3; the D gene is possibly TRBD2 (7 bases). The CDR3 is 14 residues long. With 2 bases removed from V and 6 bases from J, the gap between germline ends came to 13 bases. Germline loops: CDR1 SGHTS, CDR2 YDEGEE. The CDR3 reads CASSLHRGADTQYF. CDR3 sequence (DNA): TGTGCCAGCAGCTTACATCGGGGGGCTGATACGCAGTATTTT.

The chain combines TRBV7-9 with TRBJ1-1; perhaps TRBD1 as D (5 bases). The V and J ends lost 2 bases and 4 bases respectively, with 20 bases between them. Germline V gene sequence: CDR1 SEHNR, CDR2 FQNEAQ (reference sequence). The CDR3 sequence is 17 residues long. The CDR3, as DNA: TGTGCCAGCAGCTTACCCGTTGGCAGGGCAGGTTCCACTGAAGCTTTCTTT. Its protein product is CASSLPVGRAGSTEAFF.

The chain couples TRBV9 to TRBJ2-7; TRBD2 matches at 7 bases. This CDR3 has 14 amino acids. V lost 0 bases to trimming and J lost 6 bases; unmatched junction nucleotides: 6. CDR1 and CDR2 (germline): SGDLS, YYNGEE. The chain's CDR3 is CASSVDWGGREQYF. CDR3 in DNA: TGTGCCAGCAGCGTAGATTGGGGGGGTCGCGAGCAGTACTTC.